The following is a T cell receptor (beta chain) sequence with its context. This sample was included in a study of control samples from healthy donors and cancer patients. TCRdb's copy holds only in-frame clones and misses some; the assay was immunoSEQ multiplex PCR. The sample includes about 79,000 clones, approximately 94% seen only once; the top ten take over 0.95%. There are 15 residues in the CDR3. Trimming pared 4 bases from V and 9 bases from J, leaving 17 bases between. Germline CDR1 SGHRS, CDR2 YFSETQ. Source material: PBMCs. The source is a middle-aged woman with lung cancer. The rearrangement joins TRBV5-1 to TRBJ1-6; D is perhaps TRBD1 (6 bases). CDR3 sequence (DNA): TGCGCCAGCAGCGGGCAGGGGCCGCAGGGTTCACCCCTCCACTTT. It yields the protein CASSGQGPQGSPLHF.